This T cell receptor beta chain appears in the sequencing data of a study of T cell repertoires in cytomegalovirus infection. Turning to the study itself: Both a matching HLA type and CMV infection were indicated by public TCR beta signatures. The study, taken as a whole, reports: Cumulative public TCR beta family frequency identified CMV carriers with the relevant HLA. Clonotypes of TCR beta that were HLA-C-restricted and CMV-specific dominated the ex vivo response.

CDR1 and CDR2 (germline): SEHNR, FQNEAQ (reference sequence). V lost 3 bases to trimming and J lost 8 bases; unmatched junction nucleotides: 18. The CDR3 extends over 18 amino acids. One entry per CDR3 protein results from TCRdb running MiXCR on the reads. The sample shows fewer than 550,000 distinct CDR3 sequences, roughly 30% of them seen only once. Remarks on this clonotype: Antigen unknown.

The sequencing input was PBMCs. This clonotype originated in a human donor in good health (CMV status not recorded). Some clones in this sample may be carry-over from other donors' samples. The chain links TRBV7-9 to TRBJ1-4; 7 bases match TRBD1. The CDR3 sequence: CASSFQGTVRPKGEKLFF. The CDR3 coding sequence is TGTGCCAGCAGCTTCCAGGGGACAGTCCGGCCTAAAGGAGAAAAACTGTTTTTT.